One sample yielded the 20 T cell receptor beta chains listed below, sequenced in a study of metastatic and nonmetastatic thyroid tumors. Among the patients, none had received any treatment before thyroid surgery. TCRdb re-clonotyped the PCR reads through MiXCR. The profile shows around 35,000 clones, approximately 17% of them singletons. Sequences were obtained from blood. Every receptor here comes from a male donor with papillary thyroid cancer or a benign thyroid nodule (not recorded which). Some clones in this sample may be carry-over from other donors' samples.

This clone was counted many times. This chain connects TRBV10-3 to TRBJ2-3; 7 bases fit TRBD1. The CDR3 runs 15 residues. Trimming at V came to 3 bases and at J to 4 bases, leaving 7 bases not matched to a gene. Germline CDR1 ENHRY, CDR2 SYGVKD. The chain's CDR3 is CAISDSNGQADTQYF. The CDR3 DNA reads TGTGCCATCAGTGACTCCAACGGACAGGCAGATACGCAGTATTTT.

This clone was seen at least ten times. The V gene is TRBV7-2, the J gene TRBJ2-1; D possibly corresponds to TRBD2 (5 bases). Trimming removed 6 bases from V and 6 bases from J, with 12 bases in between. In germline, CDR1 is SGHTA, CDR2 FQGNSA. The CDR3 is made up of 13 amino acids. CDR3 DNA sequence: TGTGCCAGCAGTCTGGGGAGCGCCAATGAGCAGTTCTTC. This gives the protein CASSLGSANEQFF. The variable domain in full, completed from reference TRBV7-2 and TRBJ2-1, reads GAGVSQSPSNKVTEKGKDVELRCDPISGHTALYWYRQSLGQGLEFLIYFQGNSAPDKSGLPSDRFSAERTGGSVSTLTIQRTQQEDSAVYLCASSLGSANEQFFGPGTRLTVL.

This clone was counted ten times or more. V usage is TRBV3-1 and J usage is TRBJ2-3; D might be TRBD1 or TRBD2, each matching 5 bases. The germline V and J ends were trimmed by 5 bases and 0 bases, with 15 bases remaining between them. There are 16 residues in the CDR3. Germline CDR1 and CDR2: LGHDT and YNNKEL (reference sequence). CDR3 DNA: TGTGCCAGCAGCAGACGGGGCGGATCTAGCACAGATACGCAGTATTTT. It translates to CASSRRGGSSTDTQYF.

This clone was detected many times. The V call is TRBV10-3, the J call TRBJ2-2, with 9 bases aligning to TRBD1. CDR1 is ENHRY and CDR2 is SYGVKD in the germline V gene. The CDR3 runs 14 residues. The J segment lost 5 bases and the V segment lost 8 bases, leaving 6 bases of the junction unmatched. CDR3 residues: CAIRFGTGTGELFF. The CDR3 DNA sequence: TGTGCCATCCGTTTTGGGACAGGGACCGGGGAGCTGTTTTTT.

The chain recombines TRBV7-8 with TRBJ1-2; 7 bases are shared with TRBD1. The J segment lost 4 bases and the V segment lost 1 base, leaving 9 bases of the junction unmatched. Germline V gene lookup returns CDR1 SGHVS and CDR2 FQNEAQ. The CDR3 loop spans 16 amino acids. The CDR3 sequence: CASSLDIQGLSYGYTF. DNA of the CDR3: TGTGCCAGCAGCTTAGATATACAGGGGTTGAGCTATGGCTACACCTTC.

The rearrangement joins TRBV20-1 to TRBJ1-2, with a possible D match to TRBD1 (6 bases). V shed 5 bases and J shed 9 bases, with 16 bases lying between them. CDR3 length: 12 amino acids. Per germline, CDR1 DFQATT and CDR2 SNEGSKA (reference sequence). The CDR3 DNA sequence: TGCAGTGCTCCGCCGGTGGGGGGCAGCTACACCTTC. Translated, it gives CSAPPVGGSYTF.

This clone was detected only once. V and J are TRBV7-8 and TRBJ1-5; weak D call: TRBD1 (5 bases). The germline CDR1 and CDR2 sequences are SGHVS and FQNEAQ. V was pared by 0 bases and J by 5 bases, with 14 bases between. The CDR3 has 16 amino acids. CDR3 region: CASSLAWDRSHQPQHF. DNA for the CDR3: TGTGCCAGCAGCTTAGCTTGGGACCGCTCCCATCAGCCCCAGCATTTT. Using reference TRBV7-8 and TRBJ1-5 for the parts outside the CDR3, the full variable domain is GAGVSQSPRYKVAKRGQDVALRCDPISGHVSLFWYQQALGQGPEFLTYFQNEAQLDKSGLPSDRFFAERPEGSVSTLKIQRTQQEDSAVYLCASSLAWDRSHQPQHFGDGTRLSIL.

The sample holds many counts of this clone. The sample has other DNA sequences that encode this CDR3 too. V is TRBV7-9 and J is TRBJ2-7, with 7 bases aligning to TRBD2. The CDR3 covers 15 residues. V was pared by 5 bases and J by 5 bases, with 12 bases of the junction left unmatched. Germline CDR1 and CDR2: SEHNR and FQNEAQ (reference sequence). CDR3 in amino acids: CASSGRTSSFDEQYF. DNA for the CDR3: TGTGCCAGCAGCGGTCGGACTAGTTCGTTCGACGAGCAGTACTTC. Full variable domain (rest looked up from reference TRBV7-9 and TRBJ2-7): DTGVSQNPRHKITKRGQNVTFRCDPISEHNRLYWYRQTLGQGPEFLTYFQNEAQLEKSRLLSDRFSAERPKGSFSTLEIQRTEQGDSAMYLCASSGRTSSFDEQYFGPGTRLTVT.

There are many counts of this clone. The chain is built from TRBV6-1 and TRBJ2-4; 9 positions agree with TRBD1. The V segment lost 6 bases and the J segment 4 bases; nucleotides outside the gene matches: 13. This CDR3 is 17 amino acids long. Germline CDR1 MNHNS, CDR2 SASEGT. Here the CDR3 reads CASSQPSGTGPKNIQYF. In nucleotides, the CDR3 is TGTGCCAGCAGCCAGCCGTCCGGGACAGGGCCGAAAAACATTCAGTACTTC.

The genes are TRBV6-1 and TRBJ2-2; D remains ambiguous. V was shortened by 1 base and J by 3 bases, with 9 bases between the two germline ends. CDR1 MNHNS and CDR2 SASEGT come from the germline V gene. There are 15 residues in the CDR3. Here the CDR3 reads CASSEGTVDTGELFF. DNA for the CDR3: TGTGCCAGCAGTGAAGGCACTGTGGACACCGGGGAGCTGTTTTTT.

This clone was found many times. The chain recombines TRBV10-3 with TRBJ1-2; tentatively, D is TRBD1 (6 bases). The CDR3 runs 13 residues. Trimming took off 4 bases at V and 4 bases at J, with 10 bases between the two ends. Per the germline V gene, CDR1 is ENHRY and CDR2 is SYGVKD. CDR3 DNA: TGTGCCATCAGTGCAGGGGAGGTCTATGGCTACACCTTC. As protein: CAISAGEVYGYTF.

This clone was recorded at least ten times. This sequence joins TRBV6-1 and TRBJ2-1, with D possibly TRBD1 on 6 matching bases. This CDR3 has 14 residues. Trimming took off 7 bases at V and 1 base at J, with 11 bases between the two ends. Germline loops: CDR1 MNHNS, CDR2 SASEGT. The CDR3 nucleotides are TGTGCCAGCACGGTCAGGGGATCCTACAATGAGCAGTTCTTC. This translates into CASTVRGSYNEQFF.

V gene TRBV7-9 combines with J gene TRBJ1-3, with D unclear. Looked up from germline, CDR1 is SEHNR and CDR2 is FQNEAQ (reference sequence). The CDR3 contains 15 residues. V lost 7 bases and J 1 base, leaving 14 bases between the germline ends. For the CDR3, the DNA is TGTGCCAGCATTGATACTACAAGTTCTGGAAACACCATATATTTT. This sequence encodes CASIDTTSSGNTIYF.

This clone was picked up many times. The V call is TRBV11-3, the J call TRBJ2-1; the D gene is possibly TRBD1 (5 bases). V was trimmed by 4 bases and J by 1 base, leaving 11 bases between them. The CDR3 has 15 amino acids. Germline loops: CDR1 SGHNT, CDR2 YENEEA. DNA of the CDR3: TGTGCCAGCAGCTCAATTCAGGGTTCCTACAATGAGCAGTTCTTC. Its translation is CASSSIQGSYNEQFF.

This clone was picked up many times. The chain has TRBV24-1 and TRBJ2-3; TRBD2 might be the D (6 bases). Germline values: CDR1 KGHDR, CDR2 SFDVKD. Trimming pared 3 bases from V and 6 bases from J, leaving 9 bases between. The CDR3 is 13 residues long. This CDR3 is CATSDPLADTQYF. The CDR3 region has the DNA TGTGCCACCAGTGATCCCCTAGCGGATACGCAGTATTTT.

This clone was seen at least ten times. CDR3 loop: CSARLRDRDEQYF. CDR3 sequence (DNA): TGCAGTGCTAGATTACGGGATCGGGACGAGCAGTACTTC. The chain is built from TRBV20-1 and TRBJ2-7; D perhaps matches TRBD2 (5 bases). Germline CDR1 is DFQATT and CDR2 is SNEGSKA (reference sequence). Trimming stripped 2 bases from V and 5 bases from J, with 13 bases between. There are 13 residues in the CDR3.

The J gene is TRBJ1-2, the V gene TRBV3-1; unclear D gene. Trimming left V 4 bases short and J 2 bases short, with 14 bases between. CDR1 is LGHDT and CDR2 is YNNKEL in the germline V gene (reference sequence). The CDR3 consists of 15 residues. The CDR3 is CASSRGGSGNYGYTF. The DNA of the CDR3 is TGTGCCAGCAGCCGTGGAGGGTCGGGCAACTATGGCTACACCTTC.

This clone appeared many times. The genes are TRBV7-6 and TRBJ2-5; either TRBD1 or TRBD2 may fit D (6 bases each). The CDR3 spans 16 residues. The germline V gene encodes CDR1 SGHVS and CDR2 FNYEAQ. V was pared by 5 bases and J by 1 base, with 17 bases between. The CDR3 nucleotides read TGTGCCAGCAGCCCCCGGAGGGACACCATCCAAGAGACCCAGTACTTC. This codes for CASSPRRDTIQETQYF.

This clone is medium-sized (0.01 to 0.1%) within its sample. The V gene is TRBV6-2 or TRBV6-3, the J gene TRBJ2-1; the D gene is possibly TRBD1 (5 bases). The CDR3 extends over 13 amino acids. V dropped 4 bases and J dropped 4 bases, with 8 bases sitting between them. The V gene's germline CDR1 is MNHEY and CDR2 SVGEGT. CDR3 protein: CASSWTSYNEQFF. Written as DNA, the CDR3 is TGTGCCAGCAGTTGGACATCATACAATGAGCAGTTCTTC.

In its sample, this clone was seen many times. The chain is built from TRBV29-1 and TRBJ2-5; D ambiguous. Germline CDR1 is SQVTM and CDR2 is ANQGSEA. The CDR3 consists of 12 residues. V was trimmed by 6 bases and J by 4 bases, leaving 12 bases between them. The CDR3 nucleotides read TGCAGCGTAGATCCCGGTAGAGAGACCCAGTACTTC. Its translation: CSVDPGRETQYF.